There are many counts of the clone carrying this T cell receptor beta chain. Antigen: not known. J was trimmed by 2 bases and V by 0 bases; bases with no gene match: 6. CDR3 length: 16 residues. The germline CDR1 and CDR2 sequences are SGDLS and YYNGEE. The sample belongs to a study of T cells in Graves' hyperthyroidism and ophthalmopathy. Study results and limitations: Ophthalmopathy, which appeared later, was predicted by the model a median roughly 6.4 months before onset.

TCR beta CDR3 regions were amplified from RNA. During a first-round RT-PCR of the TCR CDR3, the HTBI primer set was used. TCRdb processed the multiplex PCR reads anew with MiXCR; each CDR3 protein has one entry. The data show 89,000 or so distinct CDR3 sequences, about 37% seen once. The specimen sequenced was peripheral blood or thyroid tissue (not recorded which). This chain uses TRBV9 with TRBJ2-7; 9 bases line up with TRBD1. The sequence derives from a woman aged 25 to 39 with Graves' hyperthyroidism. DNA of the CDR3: TGTGCCAGCAGCGTAGAGGGGACAGGGCCGACCTACGAGCAGTACTTC. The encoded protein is CASSVEGTGPTYEQYF.